These T cell receptor beta chains were read from a single sample in a study of cytomegalovirus exposure and HLA in healthy donors. The assay was immunoSEQ multiplex PCR, and TCRdb's table has in-frame clones only and misses some. The sample carries 90,000 to 120,000 clones, around 85% recorded once. The material sequenced was PBMCs. The source is a man aged 25-45 years in good health and CMV-seronegative. CDR3s include the opening cysteine and the closing phenylalanine or tryptophan. D genes are given only for firm matches. The size of a clone is reported for some rows only, either as once, few or many, or as a class for expanded clones.

TRBJ2-3	NA	NA	TRBV14	CASSQVGFRLTDTQYF	TGTGCCAGCAGCCAAGTTGGCTTCCGTCTCACAGATACGCAGTATTTT
TRBJ1-2	few	TRBD1	TRBV2	CARDSDRGDGYTF	TGTGCCAGAGACTCGGACAGGGGAGATGGCTACACCTTC
TRBJ1-2	NA	NA	TRBV7-9	CASSFSQDSSYGYTF	TGTGCCAGCAGCTTTTCCCAGGACTCTTCCTATGGCTACACCTTC
TRBJ1-1	NA	NA	TRBV9	CASSVVGENEAFF	TGTGCCAGCAGCGTAGTTGGAGAAAATGAAGCTTTCTTT
TRBJ2-3	NA	NA	TRBV4-2	CASSQDLQGRTDTQYF	TGTGCCAGCAGCCAAGATCTCCAGGGTAGGACAGATACGCAGTATTTT
TRBJ2-7	few	TRBD1	TRBV11-2	CASSSLRDRSYEQYF	TGTGCCAGCAGCTCCCTCCGGGACAGGTCCTACGAGCAGTACTTC
TRBJ2-7	NA	NA	TRBV5-1	CASSLSAYEQYF	TGCGCCAGCAGCTTGTCCGCCTACGAGCAGTACTTC
TRBJ2-3	NA	TRBD2	TRBV11-2	CASSQRGGAGWSTDTQYF	TGTGCCAGCAGCCAGAGGGGAGGGGCGGGGTGGAGCACAGATACGCAGTATTTT
TRBJ2-7	NA	TRBD1	TRBV6-5	CASSYSYRGRHEQYF	TGTGCCAGCAGTTACTCGTACAGGGGGCGCCACGAGCAGTACTTC
TRBJ2-7	NA	TRBD2	TRBV11-2	CASSFPGLANYEQYF	TGTGCCAGCAGCTTCCCGGGACTAGCTAACTACGAGCAGTACTTC
TRBJ1-1	NA	TRBD1	TRBV7-2	CASSLGAGTGFEAFF	TGTGCCAGCAGCTTAGGAGCCGGGACAGGGTTTGAGGCTTTCTTT
TRBJ2-7	NA	TRBD1	TRBV30	CAWSVEGAWEQYF	TGTGCCTGGAGTGTAGAGGGGGCATGGGAGCAGTACTTC
TRBJ2-5	few	TRBD2	TRBV10-1	CASSASGRRETQYF	TGCGCCAGCAGTGCTAGCGGGAGGCGCGAGACCCAGTACTTC
TRBJ1-2	once	NA	TRBV4-1	CASSQPGGYTF	TGCGCCAGCAGCCAACCGGGGGGCTACACCTTC
TRBJ2-7	NA	TRBD2	TRBV13	CASSPSPGLAYEQYF	TGTGCCAGCAGCCCCTCTCCGGGACTAGCCTACGAGCAGTACTTC
TRBJ2-1	once	NA	TRBV18	CASSPGRGTYNEQFF	TGTGCCAGCTCACCAGGACGGGGGACCTACAATGAGCAGTTCTTC
TRBJ2-3	NA	TRBD1	TRBV28	CASSLGGQGASDTQYF	TGTGCCAGCAGTTTAGGGGGACAGGGGGCATCAGATACGCAGTATTTT
TRBJ1-2	NA	NA	TRBV6-6	CASSYSAVPINYGYTF	TGTGCCAGCAGTTACTCGGCAGTCCCCATTAACTATGGCTACACCTTC
TRBJ2-7	NA	NA	TRBV5-8	CASSPLTGVDF	TGTGCCAGCAGCCCCTTGACGGGGGTCGACTTC
TRBJ2-3	NA	NA	TRBV11-2	CASSQFRGGYTQYF	TGTGCCAGCAGCCAATTCCGTGGAGGCTATACGCAGTATTTT
TRBJ2-1	NA	TRBD2	TRBV13	CASSLGGRANEQFF	TGTGCCAGCAGCTTGGGCGGGAGGGCCAATGAGCAGTTCTTC
TRBJ1-1	NA	NA	TRBV6-1	CASSEGAHTEAFF	TGTGCCAGCAGTGAGGGGGCCCACACTGAAGCTTTCTTT
TRBJ2-7	few	TRBD1	TRBV6-1	CASTPQGVSGEQYF	TGTGCCAGCACCCCACAGGGGGTTTCGGGCGAGCAGTACTTC
TRBJ1-2	NA	TRBD1	TRBV9	CASSVETGGRYGYTF	TGTGCCAGCAGCGTCGAGACAGGGGGTCGCTATGGCTACACCTTC
TRBJ2-7	NA	TRBD2	TRBV10-2	CASRDVAGPSYEQYF	TGCGCCAGCAGGGATGTAGCGGGTCCTTCCTACGAGCAGTACTTC
TRBJ1-3	NA	NA	TRBV21-1	CASLDRPTPGNTIYF	TGTGCCAGCCTCGACAGGCCAACGCCTGGAAACACCATATATTTT
TRBJ2-7	NA	NA	TRBV6-1	CASSDRNRNEQYF	TGTGCCAGCAGCGACAGGAATAGGAACGAGCAGTACTTC
TRBJ1-5	NA	NA	TRBV27	CASSRQQSNQPQHF	TGTGCCAGCAGCCGACAGCAGAGCAATCAGCCCCAGCATTTT
TRBJ1-1	NA	NA	TRBV7-9	CASSLDRVMTEAFF	TGTGCCAGCAGCTTAGACAGGGTGATGACTGAAGCTTTCTTT
TRBJ2-7	NA	TRBD1	TRBV25-1	CASSEPGQGTYEQYF	TGTGCCAGCAGTGAACCGGGACAGGGGACCTACGAGCAGTACTTC